This TCR beta chain was observed in a study of T cell responses to AZD1222 COVID-19 vaccine. Turning to this clone: What it binds is not known. Mismatch with germline at one junction end may stem from a read error.

The study, taken as a whole, reports: Just 5 to 7 AZD1222 recipients were seropositive at baseline.

CDR3 length: 13 residues. CDR1 LNHDA and CDR2 SQIVND come from the germline V gene (reference sequence). Clones were read by immunoSEQ multiplex PCR, and TCRdb kept only the in-frame ones, dropping some. The sample contains over 100,000 clones, approximately 91% of which appear only once. This sequence was found in an adult in good health. The J gene is TRBJ1-1, the V gene TRBV19; weak D call: TRBD1 (5 bases). This material consisted of peripheral blood, taken on day 0 of AZD1222 vaccination. This chain's CDR3 is CTSSLGAGTGAFF. In DNA form, the CDR3 reads TGTACCAGTAGCCTCGGGGCAGGGACTGGTGCTTTCTTT.